The T cell receptor beta chain described here comes from a study of blood T cell repertoires in COVID-19. Across the whole study: Donors in the United States, Italy and Spain gave samples during acute or convalescent COVID-19. Sample material is recorded as cDNA or gDNA derived from T cells, B-cell-depleted T cells, or PBMCs.

Methods used by the authors: Estimation of nucleated cell counts was performed using reference gene primer amplification. TCRdb's copy holds only in-frame clones and misses some; the assay was immunoSEQ multiplex PCR. V and J calls and clone size are those listed in that table; D and trimming were worked out from the DNA. The table shows about 240,000 clones, with about 90% occurring only once. The sample was peripheral blood. The receptor was isolated from a man aged 55 to 69 with acute or convalescent COVID-19.

The CDR3 coding sequence is TGTGCCAGCAGCCCCCGAGCGTGGAGCTCCTACAATGAGCAGTTCTTC. Translated, it gives CASSPRAWSSYNEQFF. The rearrangement uses TRBV21-1 and TRBJ2-1; the table's D call, TRBD2, has no DNA check behind it. TRBV21-1 constitutes a pseudogene. This CDR3 spans 16 amino acids.